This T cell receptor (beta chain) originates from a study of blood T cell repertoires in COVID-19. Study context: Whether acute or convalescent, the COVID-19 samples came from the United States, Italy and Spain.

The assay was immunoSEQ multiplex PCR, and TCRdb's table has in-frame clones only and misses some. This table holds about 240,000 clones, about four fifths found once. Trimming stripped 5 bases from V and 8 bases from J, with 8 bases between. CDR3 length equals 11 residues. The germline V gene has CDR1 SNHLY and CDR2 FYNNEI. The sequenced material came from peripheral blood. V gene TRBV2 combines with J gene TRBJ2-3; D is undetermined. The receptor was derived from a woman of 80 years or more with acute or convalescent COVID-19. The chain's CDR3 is CASSQTGTQYF. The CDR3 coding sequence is TGTGCCAGCAGTCAGACGGGTACGCAGTATTTT.